The 5 T cell receptor beta chains given below trace back to one sample, sequenced in a study of shared clonotypes between healthy human individuals. TCRdb's copy holds only in-frame clones and misses some; the assay was immunoSEQ multiplex PCR. Among over a million clones listed, approximately 98.5% were seen once. Input material: naive CD4+ T cells sorted from blood. Noted subset: CD45RA+ positively selected. These TCRs come from a man aged 25 to 45 in good health.

The rearrangement links TRBV11-2 to TRBJ1-4, with D possibly TRBD1 on 6 matching bases. Germline V gene lookup returns CDR1 SGHAT and CDR2 FQNNGV. The CDR3 loop spans 15 amino acids. Trimming stripped 3 bases from V and 5 bases from J, with 13 bases between. The CDR3 spells CASSLDGTRNEKLFF. CDR3 DNA sequence: TGTGCCAGCAGCTTGGACGGGACACGAAATGAAAAACTGTTTTTT. Combining the CDR3 with reference TRBV11-2 and TRBJ1-4 gives the whole variable domain EAGVAQSPRYKIIEKRQSVAFWCNPISGHATLYWYQQILGQGPKLLIQFQNNGVVDDSQLPKDRFSAERLKGVDSTLKIQPAKLEDSAVYLCASSLDGTRNEKLFFGSGTQLSVL.

This rearrangement joins TRBV20-1 to TRBJ2-7; tentatively, D is TRBD2 (5 bases). The V and J ends lost 3 bases and 12 bases respectively, with 15 bases between them. This CDR3 region has 11 residues. Germline assignment: CDR1 DFQATT and CDR2 SNEGSKA (reference sequence). The chain's CDR3 is CSASEGPGGYF. The DNA of the CDR3 is TGCAGTGCTAGTGAGGGCCCCGGTGGGTACTTC.

The V call is TRBV4-1, the J call TRBJ2-7; D remains unclear. V lost 0 bases and J 3 bases, leaving 9 bases between the germline ends. Germline CDR1 is MGHRA and CDR2 is YSYEKL. The CDR3 runs 14 residues. The CDR3 loop is CASSQDINSYEQYF. The CDR3 DNA sequence: TGCGCCAGCAGCCAAGATATTAACAGCTACGAGCAGTACTTC.

Comments on this clone: The sample holds other DNA sequences that translate to the same CDR3. This chain joins TRBV11-2 and TRBJ2-5; no reliable D call. Germline V lookup: CDR1 SGHAT, CDR2 FQNNGV. The CDR3 is made up of 13 amino acids. Deletions cut 3 bases from V and 1 base from J, with 6 bases between. The CDR3 coding sequence is TGTGCCAGCAGCTTCGGTCCCCAAGAGACCCAGTACTTC. Residues: CASSFGPQETQYF.

This clone showed up just once. This rearrangement joins TRBV25-1 to TRBJ2-1, with D tentatively TRBD2 (5 bases). Germline loops: CDR1 MGHDK, CDR2 SYGVNS. The CDR3 totals 11 residues. CDR3 sequence reads: CATGGIGEQFF. The CDR3 DNA reads TGTGCGACTGGAGGCATCGGTGAGCAGTTCTTC.